The entry that follows covers one T cell receptor beta chain sequence. The antigen is unknown. Donors likely had unrecorded immune exposures despite being nominally healthy when sampled. This entry is derived from a study of cytomegalovirus exposure and HLA in healthy donors. General study points: The Asian-associated ancestry cluster reportedly had fewer N-insertions than the roughly 670-donor mean in a later analysis. Altogether, 164 TCR beta chains were recorded as cytomegalovirus-associated. In a later analysis, across HLA loci, associated TCR counts were highest for DRB1, lowest for HLA-C.

A multiplex PCR was run with 60 Vbeta primers and 13 Jbeta primers. Here immunoSEQ multiplex PCR was the method, and the copy in TCRdb shows in-frame clones only, minus some. Of around 91,000 clones detected, approximately 78% appear once; the ten largest clones hold roughly 4.5%. The sequenced sample was PBMCs. The clonotype originates from a woman aged 40 to 50 in good health and CMV-seropositive.

The CDR3 bases are TGCGCCAGCAGCCAAGGGGGCGTGAAGCCCGGGGAGCTGTTTTTT. Protein sequence: CASSQGGVKPGELFF. This rearrangement joins TRBV4-3 to TRBJ2-2; a weak D match, TRBD1 (5 bases). The CDR3 spans 15 residues. V was cut by 1 base and J by 6 bases, with 12 bases left in between. In germline, CDR1 is LGHNA, CDR2 YSLEER.